The T cell receptor beta chain under discussion was sequenced for a study of shared clonotypes between healthy human individuals. In this sample, this clone turned up a few times. Germline V gene sequence: CDR1 SGHTA, CDR2 FQGNSA. There are 14 residues in the CDR3. V gave up 5 bases and J gave up 7 bases, with 15 bases separating them. Here immunoSEQ multiplex PCR was the method, and the copy in TCRdb shows in-frame clones only, minus some. Of about 450,000 clones in the sample, 79% were seen once. This clonotype was sampled from a woman aged 40 to 50 in good health. Some clones in this sample may be carry-over from other donors' samples. The sample taken for sequencing was PBMCs. This sequence joins TRBV7-2 and TRBJ2-1; tentative D call: TRBD1 (6 bases). DNA for the CDR3: TGTGCCAGCAGCGTTGACAGGAGGAAAAATGAGCAGTTCTTC. This encodes CASSVDRRKNEQFF.